This entry lists 23 T cell receptor beta chains sequenced from one sample in a study of molecular identifiers for immune sequencing clone quantification. TCRdb reprocessed the PCR reads via MiXCR and lists one record per CDR3 protein. The sample lists just under 650,000 distinct CDR3 sequences, less than 20% occurring once. Material for sequencing was naive CD8+ T cells from blood, with Jurkat cell RNA spiked in. Subset indicated: FACS-sorted CD8+CD4-CCR7+CD45RA+ naive T cells. These receptor sequences come from a human donor in good health. Some libraries in this study had Jurkat cell RNA spiked in.

This clonotype was observed at least ten times. This chain links TRBV30 with TRBJ2-3, with D possibly TRBD2 on 5 matching bases. The germline V and J ends were trimmed by 5 bases and 3 bases, with 15 bases remaining between them. Per germline, CDR1 GTSNPN and CDR2 SVGIG (reference sequence). This CDR3 is built from 14 residues. The CDR3 coding sequence is TGTGCCTGGGGTGAGGGCCCTCGTACAGATACGCAGTATTTT. Translating it yields CAWGEGPRTDTQYF.

This clonotype has at least ten counts. The V and J genes are TRBV7-3 and TRBJ2-3; 11 nucleotides line up with TRBD1. The trim removed 1 base at V and 6 bases at J, leaving 6 bases unmatched. Germline-derived CDR1 and CDR2 are SGHTA and FQGTGA. The CDR3 runs 16 residues. CDR3 DNA: TGTGCCAGCAGCTTAATGCCAGGACAGGGGGCTGATACGCAGTATTTT. Residues: CASSLMPGQGADTQYF.

This clonotype was detected many times. This chain links TRBV7-2 with TRBJ2-7; D unresolved. Germline CDR1 SGHTA, CDR2 FQGNSA. V lost 5 bases and J 2 bases, leaving 16 bases between the germline ends. The CDR3 covers 15 residues. This CDR3 is CASSTPESPPYEQYF. The CDR3 DNA reads TGTGCCAGCAGCACGCCGGAGAGCCCGCCCTACGAGCAGTACTTC.

This clonotype was counted at least ten times. V is TRBV6-1 and J is TRBJ2-3; no definite D call. CDR3 length: 12 residues. V was cut by 6 bases and J by 3 bases, with 7 bases left in between. The germline V gene has CDR1 MNHNS and CDR2 SASEGT. Here the CDR3 reads CASSPFTDTQYF. The CDR3 DNA sequence: TGTGCCAGCAGCCCCTTTACAGATACGCAGTATTTT.

For this clonotype: Possible read error: a much larger clone is one base away. The chain combines TRBV6-5 with TRBJ1-1; unclear D gene. Germline V gives CDR1 MNHEY, CDR2 SVGAGI. V lost 6 bases and J 0 bases, leaving 8 bases between the germline ends. This CDR3 has 13 residues. CDR3 DNA: TGTGCCAGCAGAGACCAAGTGAACACTGAAGCTTTCTTT. Translation: CASRDQVNTEAFF.

A few counts support this clonotype. The chain has TRBV15 and TRBJ2-7, with TRBD1 identical over 9 bases. The V gene's germline CDR1 is LNHNV and CDR2 YYDKDF (reference sequence). CDR3 length: 15 residues. V lost 0 bases and J lost 3; bases outside the gene matches: 3. The CDR3 here is CATSRDRGQGYEQYF. CDR3 nucleotides: TGTGCCACCAGCAGAGATAGGGGACAGGGCTACGAGCAGTACTTC.

This clonotype came up many times. The CDR3 DNA reads TGCAGTGCTACGGACTCCAGCGGATCCTACGAGCAGTACTTC. Translation gives CSATDSSGSYEQYF. The genes are TRBV20-1 and TRBJ2-7; D may be TRBD2 (5 bases). Trimming removed 4 bases at V and 1 base at J, with 14 bases between. The CDR3 covers 14 residues. Germline CDR1 is DFQATT and CDR2 is SNEGSKA (reference sequence).

The V gene is TRBV11-2, the J gene TRBJ1-2, with TRBD1 as a possible D gene (6 bases). Germline lookup yields CDR1 SGHAT and CDR2 FQNNGV. There are 15 residues in the CDR3. Trimming pared 5 bases from V and 4 bases from J, leaving 17 bases between. The CDR3 loop is CASSPMGGRAYGYTF. CDR3 DNA: TGTGCCAGCAGCCCGATGGGGGGGCGCGCCTATGGCTACACCTTC.

This clonotype was seen more than once but under ten times. The CDR3 sequence is CASRPIAGGRTSTDTQYF. The CDR3 DNA reads as TGTGCCAGCCGACCCATCGCGGGGGGGAGGACTAGCACAGATACGCAGTATTTT. The chain is built from TRBV27 and TRBJ2-3; 9 positions match TRBD2. Germline trimming cut 8 bases from V and 0 bases from J; bases unmatched to any gene: 15. Germline assignment: CDR1 MNHEY and CDR2 SMNVEV (reference sequence). This CDR3 is 18 amino acids long.

A remark on this clonotype: Since a much larger clone is just one base distant, this may be a read error. For the CDR3, the DNA is TGTGCCTGGAGCGGGTCGATGTACGAGCAGTGCTTC. Encoded protein: CAWSGSMYEQCF. V usage is TRBV30 and J usage is TRBJ2-7, with unresolved D. Germline values: CDR1 GTSNPN, CDR2 SVGIG (reference sequence). This CDR3 region has 12 residues.

Worth noting for this clonotype: One junction end does not reproduce the germline sequence, and a read error may be involved. This chain joins TRBV28 and TRBJ2-1; 8 nucleotides align to TRBD2. This CDR3 spans 17 amino acids. Germline values: CDR1 MDHEN, CDR2 SYDVKM. DNA of the CDR3: TGTGCCAGCAGTTTCAGAGCGGGAGCCTTTACCTACAATGAGCAGTCCTTC. This encodes CASSFRAGAFTYNEQSF.

This clonotype has just a few counts. The genes are TRBV4-3 and TRBJ2-2, with 8 bases identical to TRBD1. The CDR3 is 15 amino acids. In germline, CDR1 is LGHNA, CDR2 YSLEER. J was trimmed by 6 bases and V by 2 bases; bases with no gene match: 5. The CDR3 spells CASSQWTGYAGELFF. CDR3 coding DNA: TGCGCCAGCAGCCAATGGACAGGGTACGCCGGGGAGCTGTTTTTT.

CDR3 nucleotide sequence: TGTGCCAGCAGTTCCCCCGGGACAGGGGATCGGGACGAGCAGTACTTC. This translates into CASSSPGTGDRDEQYF. This sequence joins TRBV12-3 or TRBV12-4 and TRBJ2-7; 10 bases fit TRBD1. The V gene end was trimmed by 4 bases and the J gene end by 5 bases; junction bases not matched to a gene: 11. The CDR3 has 16 residues.

This clonotype was seen only a few times. The chain links TRBV4-2 to TRBJ2-5, with 8 bases lining up with TRBD2. Germline loops: CDR1 LGHNA, CDR2 YNFKEQ. J gave up 1 base and V 0 bases, and 10 bases lay outside the gene matches. This CDR3 region has 18 residues. The CDR3 here is CASSQETSAGEGQETQYF. In DNA, the CDR3 is TGTGCCAGCAGCCAAGAGACATCAGCGGGAGAAGGCCAAGAGACCCAGTACTTC.

In its sample, this clonotype was seen many times. The chain couples TRBV9 to TRBJ2-3; the match to TRBD2 covers 9 bases. V trimming: 3 bases; J trimming: 2 bases; junction bases outside the gene matches: 4. The CDR3 totals 15 residues. Looked up from germline, CDR1 is SGDLS and CDR2 is YYNGEE. This chain's CDR3 is CASSATSGNTDTQYF. As DNA, the CDR3 is TGTGCCAGCAGCGCGACTAGCGGCAACACAGATACGCAGTATTTT.

The CDR3 loop reads CASSLWNRGDYYEQYF. The CDR3, as DNA: TGTGCCAGCAGCTTGTGGAACAGGGGCGATTACTACGAGCAGTACTTC. The V and J genes are TRBV11-2 and TRBJ2-7; 7 positions agree with TRBD1. The CDR3 contains 16 residues. The V and J ends lost 3 bases and 3 bases, in that order; junction bases with no gene match: 11. Germline values: CDR1 SGHAT, CDR2 FQNNGV.

On this clonotype itself: A much larger clone differs from this one at a single base, so this may be a read error. The V call is TRBV5-1, the J call TRBJ2-1; D possibly uses TRBD1 or TRBD2 (6 bases each). The V end lost 4 bases, the J end lost 9 bases, and 14 bases lay between the germline ends. Germline lookup yields CDR1 SGHRS and CDR2 YFSETQ. The CDR3 sequence is 13 residues long. CDR3 amino acids: CASSPPGASEQFF. In DNA, the CDR3 is TGCGCCAGCAGCCCCCCGGGGGCGAGTGAGCAGTTCTTC.

This clonotype was found many times. The V gene is TRBV2, the J gene TRBJ2-3; D could derive from TRBD1 or TRBD2 (10 bases each). The V end was cut by 10 bases, the J end by 4 bases, with 21 bases between. Germline CDR1 is SNHLY and CDR2 is FYNNEI. This CDR3 is 15 amino acids long. The CDR3 DNA follows: TGTGCCACCGGACAGGGGGGACTAGCGTCAGATACGCAGTATTTT. Its protein product is CATGQGGLASDTQYF.

The chain recombines TRBV2 with TRBJ1-1; TRBD1 is a possible D gene (5 bases). Germline CDR1 reads SNHLY; CDR2 reads FYNNEI. CDR3 length equals 15 residues. V was shortened by 8 bases and J by 0 bases, with 16 bases between the two germline ends. CDR3 region: CASRDGGEMNTEAFF. In DNA, the CDR3 is TGTGCCAGCCGGGATGGGGGAGAAATGAACACTGAAGCTTTCTTT.

This clonotype was observed a handful of times. The chain is built from TRBV7-9 and TRBJ2-7, with 10 bases aligning to TRBD1. The CDR3 spans 14 residues. V was clipped by 5 bases and J by 5 bases; unmatched bases: 6. CDR1 and CDR2 (germline): SEHNR, FQNEAQ (reference sequence). The CDR3 nucleotides are TGTGCCAGCAGCCACCGGGACAGGGGCCACGAGCAGTACTTC. It translates to CASSHRDRGHEQYF.

Many counts were recorded for this clonotype. The chain links TRBV4-3 to TRBJ2-2; D gene unclear. The CDR3 loop spans 14 amino acids. Germline assignment: CDR1 LGHNA and CDR2 YSLEER. The V end lost 4 bases, the J end lost 3 bases, and 9 bases lay between the germline ends. The CDR3 DNA is TGCGCCAGCAGCCGAGGAGACGACACCGGGGAGCTGTTTTTT. Amino acids: CASSRGDDTGELFF.

The sample holds a few counts of this clonotype. The CDR3 DNA reads TGCAGTGCTAGAGATAGGGGACTAGCGTCGGCCAATGAGCAGTTCTTC. Amino acids: CSARDRGLASANEQFF. The rearrangement links TRBV20-1 to TRBJ2-1; 10 bases are shared with TRBD2. Germline trimming cut 0 bases from V and 6 bases from J; bases unmatched to any gene: 8. The CDR3 length is 16 residues. Germline V gene sequence: CDR1 DFQATT, CDR2 SNEGSKA (reference sequence).

The table lists this clonotype with many counts. The chain joins TRBV5-1 to TRBJ2-1, with D maybe TRBD1 (6 bases). The ends were cut back, 4 bases at V and 5 bases at J, with 28 bases in the middle. This CDR3 has 19 residues. Germline V gene lookup returns CDR1 SGHRS and CDR2 YFSETQ. The CDR3 loop reads CASSLRPGTRRRRDNEQFF. In nucleotides, the CDR3 is TGCGCCAGCAGCCTTCGTCCCGGGACAAGGCGCAGGAGAGACAATGAGCAGTTCTTC.